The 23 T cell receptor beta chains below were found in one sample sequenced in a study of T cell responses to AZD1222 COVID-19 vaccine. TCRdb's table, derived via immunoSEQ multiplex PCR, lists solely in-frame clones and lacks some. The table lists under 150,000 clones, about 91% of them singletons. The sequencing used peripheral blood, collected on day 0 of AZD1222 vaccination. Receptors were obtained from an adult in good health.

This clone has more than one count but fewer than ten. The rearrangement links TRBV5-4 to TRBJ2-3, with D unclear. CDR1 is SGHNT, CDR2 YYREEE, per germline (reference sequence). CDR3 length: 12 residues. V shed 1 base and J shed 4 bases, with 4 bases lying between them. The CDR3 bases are TGTGCCAGCAGCTTGAGCGCAGATACGCAGTATTTT. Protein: CASSLSADTQYF.

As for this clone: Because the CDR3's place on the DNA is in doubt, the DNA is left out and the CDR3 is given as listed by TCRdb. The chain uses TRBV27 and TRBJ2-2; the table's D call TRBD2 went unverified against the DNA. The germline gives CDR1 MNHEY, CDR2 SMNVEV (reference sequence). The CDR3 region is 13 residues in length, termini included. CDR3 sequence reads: CASSSSESGELFF.

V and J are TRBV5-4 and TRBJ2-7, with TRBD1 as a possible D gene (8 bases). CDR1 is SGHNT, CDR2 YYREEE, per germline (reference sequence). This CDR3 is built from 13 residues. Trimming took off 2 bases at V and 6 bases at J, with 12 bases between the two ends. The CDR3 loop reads CASSLNRGGEQYF. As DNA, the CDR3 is TGTGCCAGCAGCTTAAACAGGGGGGGCGAGCAGTACTTC.

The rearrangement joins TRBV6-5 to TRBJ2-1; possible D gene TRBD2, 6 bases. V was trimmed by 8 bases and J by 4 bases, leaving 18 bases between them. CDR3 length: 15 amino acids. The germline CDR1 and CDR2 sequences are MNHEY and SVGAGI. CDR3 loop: CASRGTDAPYNEQFF. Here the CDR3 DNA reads TGTGCCAGCCGGGGGACGGACGCCCCTTACAATGAGCAGTTCTTC.

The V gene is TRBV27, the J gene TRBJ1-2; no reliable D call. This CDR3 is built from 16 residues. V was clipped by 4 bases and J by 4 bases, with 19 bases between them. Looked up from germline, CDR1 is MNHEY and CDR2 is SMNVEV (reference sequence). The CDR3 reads CASSSGSALKTYGYTF. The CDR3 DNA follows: TGTGCCAGCAGTTCCGGGTCAGCGTTAAAGACCTATGGCTACACCTTC.

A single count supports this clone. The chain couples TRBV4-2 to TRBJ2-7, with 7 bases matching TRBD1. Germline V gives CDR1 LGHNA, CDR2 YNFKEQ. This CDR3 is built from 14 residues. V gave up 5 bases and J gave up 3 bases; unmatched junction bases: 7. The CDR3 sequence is CASSSRQGFYEQYF. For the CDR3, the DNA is TGTGCCAGCAGCAGCCGACAGGGTTTCTACGAGCAGTACTTC.

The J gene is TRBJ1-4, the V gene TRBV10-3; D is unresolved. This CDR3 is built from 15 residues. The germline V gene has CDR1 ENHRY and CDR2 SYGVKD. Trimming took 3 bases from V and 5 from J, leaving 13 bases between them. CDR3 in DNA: TGTGCCATCAGTGACAGGAAGGGAGACAATGAAAAACTGTTTTTT. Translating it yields CAISDRKGDNEKLFF.

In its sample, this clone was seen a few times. The DNA for the CDR3 is TGTGCCAGCAGCGTAGGTGGGGGAGCCTACGAGCAGTACTTC. Translation gives CASSVGGGAYEQYF. The genes are TRBV9 and TRBJ2-7; D might be TRBD1 or TRBD2, each matching 5 bases. The germline V and J ends were trimmed by 0 bases and 2 bases, with 9 bases remaining between them. Germline assignment: CDR1 SGDLS and CDR2 YYNGEE. The CDR3 has 14 residues.

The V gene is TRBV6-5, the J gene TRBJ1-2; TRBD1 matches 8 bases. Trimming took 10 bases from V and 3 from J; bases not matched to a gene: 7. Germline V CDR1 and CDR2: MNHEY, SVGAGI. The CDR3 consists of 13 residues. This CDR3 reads CATLDRAHYGYTF. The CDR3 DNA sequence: TGTGCCACCTTGGACAGGGCCCACTATGGCTACACCTTC.

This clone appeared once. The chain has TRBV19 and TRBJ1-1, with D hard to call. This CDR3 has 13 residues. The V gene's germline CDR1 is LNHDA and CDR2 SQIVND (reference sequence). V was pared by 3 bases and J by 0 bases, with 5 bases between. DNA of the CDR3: TGTGCCAGTAGTATGGGGTTGAACACTGAAGCTTTCTTT. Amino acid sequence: CASSMGLNTEAFF.

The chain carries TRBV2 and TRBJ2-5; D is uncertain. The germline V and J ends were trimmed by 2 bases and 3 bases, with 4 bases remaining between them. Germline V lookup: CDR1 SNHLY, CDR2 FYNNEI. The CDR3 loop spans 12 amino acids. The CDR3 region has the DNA TGTGCCAGCAGTGAAACAGAAGAGACCCAGTACTTC. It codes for CASSETEETQYF.

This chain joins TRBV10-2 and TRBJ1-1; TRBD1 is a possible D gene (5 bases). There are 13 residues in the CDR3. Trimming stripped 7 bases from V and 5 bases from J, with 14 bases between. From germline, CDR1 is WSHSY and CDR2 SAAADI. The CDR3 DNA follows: TGCGCCAGCAACCCCCCAGGGTCGACTGAAGCTTTCTTT. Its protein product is CASNPPGSTEAFF.

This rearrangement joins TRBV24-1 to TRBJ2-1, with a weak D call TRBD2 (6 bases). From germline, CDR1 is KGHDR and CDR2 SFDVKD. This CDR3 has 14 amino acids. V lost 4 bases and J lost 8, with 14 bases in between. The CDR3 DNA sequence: TGTGCCACCAGTGACCCCGGGGGTTCTGATGAGCAGTTCTTC. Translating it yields CATSDPGGSDEQFF.

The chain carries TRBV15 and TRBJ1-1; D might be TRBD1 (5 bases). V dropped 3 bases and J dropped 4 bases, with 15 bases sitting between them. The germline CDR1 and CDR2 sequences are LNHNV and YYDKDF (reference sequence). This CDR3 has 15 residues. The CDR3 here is CATSSPAQGATEAFF. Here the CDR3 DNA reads TGTGCCACCAGCAGCCCCGCTCAGGGAGCCACTGAAGCTTTCTTT.

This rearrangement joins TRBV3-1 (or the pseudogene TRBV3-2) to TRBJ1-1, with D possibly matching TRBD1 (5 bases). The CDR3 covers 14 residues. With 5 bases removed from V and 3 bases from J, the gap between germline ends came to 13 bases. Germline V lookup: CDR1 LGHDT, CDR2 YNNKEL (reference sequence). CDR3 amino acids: CASSNSAGYTEAFF. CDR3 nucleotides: TGTGCCAGCAGCAACTCGGCAGGGTACACTGAAGCTTTCTTT.

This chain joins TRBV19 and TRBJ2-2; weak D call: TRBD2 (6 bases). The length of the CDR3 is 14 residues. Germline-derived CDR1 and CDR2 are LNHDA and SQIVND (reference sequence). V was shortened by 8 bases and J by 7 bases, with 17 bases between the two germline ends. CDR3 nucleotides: TGTGCCAGTCGGGACTGGCCAAGCGGCGGGGAGCTGTTTTTT. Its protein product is CASRDWPSGGELFF.

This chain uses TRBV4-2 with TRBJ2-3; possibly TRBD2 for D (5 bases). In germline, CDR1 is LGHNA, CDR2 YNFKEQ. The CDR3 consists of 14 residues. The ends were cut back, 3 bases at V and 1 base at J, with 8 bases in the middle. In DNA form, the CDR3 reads TGTGCCAGCAGCCACGCCGGGGGCACAGATACGCAGTATTTT. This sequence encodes CASSHAGGTDTQYF.

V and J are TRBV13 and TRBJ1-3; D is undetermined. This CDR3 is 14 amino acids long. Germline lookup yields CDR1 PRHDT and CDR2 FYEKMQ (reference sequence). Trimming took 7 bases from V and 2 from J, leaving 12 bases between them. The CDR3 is CASNRFMAGNTIYF. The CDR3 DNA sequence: TGTGCCAGCAACCGCTTCATGGCTGGAAACACCATATATTTT.

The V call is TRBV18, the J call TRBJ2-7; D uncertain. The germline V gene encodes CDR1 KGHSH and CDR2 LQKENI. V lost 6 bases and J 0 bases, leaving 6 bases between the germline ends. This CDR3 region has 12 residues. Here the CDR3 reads CASSSTSYEQYF. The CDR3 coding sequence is TGTGCCAGCTCGTCGACCTCCTACGAGCAGTACTTC.

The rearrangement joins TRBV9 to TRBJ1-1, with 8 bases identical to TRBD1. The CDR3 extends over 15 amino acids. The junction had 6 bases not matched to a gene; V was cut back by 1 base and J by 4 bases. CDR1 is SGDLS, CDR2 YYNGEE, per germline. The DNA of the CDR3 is TGTGCCAGCAGCGTACTGAACAGGGGGTGCACTGAAGCTTTCTTT. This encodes CASSVLNRGCTEAFF.

The chain's CDR3 is CASSEGQINGYTF. In nucleotides, the CDR3 is TGTGCCAGCAGTGAGGGACAGATAAATGGCTACACCTTC. The chain employs TRBV2 and TRBJ1-2; 7 bases match TRBD1. V was pared by 3 bases and J by 6 bases, with 4 bases of the junction left unmatched. CDR3 length: 13 residues. Germline V CDR1 and CDR2: SNHLY, FYNNEI. The complete variable domain, with remaining parts taken from reference TRBV2 and TRBJ1-2, reads EPEVTQTPSHQVTQMGQEVILRCVPISNHLYFYWYRQILGQKVEFLVSFYNNEISEKSEIFDDQFSVERPDGSNFTLKIRSTKLEDSAMYFCASSEGQINGYTFGSGTRLTVV.

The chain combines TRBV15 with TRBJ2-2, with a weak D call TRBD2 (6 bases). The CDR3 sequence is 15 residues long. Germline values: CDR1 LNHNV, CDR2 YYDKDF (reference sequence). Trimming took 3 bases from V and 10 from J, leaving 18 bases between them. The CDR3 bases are TGTGCCACCAGCAGGAGGGACTCCCCCAATTCGGAGCTGTTTTTT. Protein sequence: CATSRRDSPNSELFF.

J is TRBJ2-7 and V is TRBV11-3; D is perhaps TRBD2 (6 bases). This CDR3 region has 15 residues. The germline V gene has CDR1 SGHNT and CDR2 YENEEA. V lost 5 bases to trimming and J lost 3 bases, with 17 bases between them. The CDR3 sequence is CASSLLAGPIYEQYF. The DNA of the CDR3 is TGTGCCAGCAGCCTCCTTGCGGGACCTATCTACGAGCAGTACTTC.